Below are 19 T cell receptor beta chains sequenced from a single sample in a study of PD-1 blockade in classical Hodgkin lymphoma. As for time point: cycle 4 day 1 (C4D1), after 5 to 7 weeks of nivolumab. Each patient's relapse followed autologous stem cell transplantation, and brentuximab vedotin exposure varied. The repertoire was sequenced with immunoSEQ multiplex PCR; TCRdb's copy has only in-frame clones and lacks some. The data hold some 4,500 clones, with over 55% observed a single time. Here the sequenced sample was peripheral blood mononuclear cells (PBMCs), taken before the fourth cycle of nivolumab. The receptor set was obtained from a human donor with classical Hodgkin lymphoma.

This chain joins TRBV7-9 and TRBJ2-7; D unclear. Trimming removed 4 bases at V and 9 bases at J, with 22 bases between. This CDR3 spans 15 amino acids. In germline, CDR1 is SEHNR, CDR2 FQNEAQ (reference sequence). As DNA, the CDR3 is TGTGCCAGCAGCTCCAACTCCCCAGCAACTACGAGGCAGTACTTC. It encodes CASSSNSPATTRQYF.

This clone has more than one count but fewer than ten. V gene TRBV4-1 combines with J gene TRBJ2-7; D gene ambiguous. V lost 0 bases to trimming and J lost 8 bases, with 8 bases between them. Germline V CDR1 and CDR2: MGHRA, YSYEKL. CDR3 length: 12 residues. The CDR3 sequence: CASSQDSLQQYF. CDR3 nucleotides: TGCGCCAGCAGCCAAGACAGTCTGCAGCAGTACTTC.

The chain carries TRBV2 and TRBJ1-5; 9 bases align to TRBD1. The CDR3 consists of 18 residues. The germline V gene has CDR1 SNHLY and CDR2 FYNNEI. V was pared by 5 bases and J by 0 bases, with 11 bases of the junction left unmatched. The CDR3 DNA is TGTGCCAGCAGTAGACAGGGGGGGTTTTTTTATAGCAATCAGCCCCAGCATTTT. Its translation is CASSRQGGFFYSNQPQHF.

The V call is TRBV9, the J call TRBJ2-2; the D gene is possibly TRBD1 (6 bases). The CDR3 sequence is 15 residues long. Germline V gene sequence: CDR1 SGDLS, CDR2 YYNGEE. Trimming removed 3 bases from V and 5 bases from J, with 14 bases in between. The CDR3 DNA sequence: TGTGCCAGCAGCGCTCGAGGGGGTAGGACCGGGGAGCTGTTTTTT. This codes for CASSARGGRTGELFF.

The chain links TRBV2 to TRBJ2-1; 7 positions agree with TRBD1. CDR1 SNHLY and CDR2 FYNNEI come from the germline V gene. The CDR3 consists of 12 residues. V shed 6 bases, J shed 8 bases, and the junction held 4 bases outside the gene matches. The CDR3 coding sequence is TGTGCCAGCAGAAACAGGGGAGATGAGCAGTTCTTC. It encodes CASRNRGDEQFF. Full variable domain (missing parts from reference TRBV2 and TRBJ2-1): EPEVTQTPSHQVTQMGQEVILRCVPISNHLYFYWYRQILGQKVEFLVSFYNNEISEKSEIFDDQFSVERPDGSNFTLKIRSTKLEDSAMYFCASRNRGDEQFFGPGTRLTVL.

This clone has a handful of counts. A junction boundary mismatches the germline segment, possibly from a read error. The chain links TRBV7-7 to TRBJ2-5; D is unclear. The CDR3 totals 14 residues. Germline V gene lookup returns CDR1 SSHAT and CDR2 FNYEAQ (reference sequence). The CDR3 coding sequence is TGTGCTAGCAGCCCCTCCCCGTCGTCGGAGACCCAGTACTTC. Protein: CASSPSPSSETQYF.

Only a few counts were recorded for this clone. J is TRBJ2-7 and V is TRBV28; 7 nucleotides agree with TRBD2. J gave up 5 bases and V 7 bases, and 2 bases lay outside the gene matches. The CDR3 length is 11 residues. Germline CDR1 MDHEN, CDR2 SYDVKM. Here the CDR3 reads CASTGRNEQYF. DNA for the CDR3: TGTGCCAGCACCGGGAGGAACGAGCAGTACTTC. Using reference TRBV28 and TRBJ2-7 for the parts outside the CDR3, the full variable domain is DVKVTQSSRYLVKRTGEKVFLECVQDMDHENMFWYRQDPGLGLRLIYFSYDVKMKEKGDIPEGYSVSREKKERFSLILESASTNQTSMYLCASTGRNEQYFGPGTRLTVT.

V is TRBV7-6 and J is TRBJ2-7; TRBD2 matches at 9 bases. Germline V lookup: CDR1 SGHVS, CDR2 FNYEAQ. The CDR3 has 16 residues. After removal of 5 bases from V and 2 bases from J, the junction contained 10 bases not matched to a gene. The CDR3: CASSRGLASDTYEQYF. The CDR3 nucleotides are TGTGCCAGCAGCCGGGGACTAGCTTCCGACACCTACGAGCAGTACTTC.

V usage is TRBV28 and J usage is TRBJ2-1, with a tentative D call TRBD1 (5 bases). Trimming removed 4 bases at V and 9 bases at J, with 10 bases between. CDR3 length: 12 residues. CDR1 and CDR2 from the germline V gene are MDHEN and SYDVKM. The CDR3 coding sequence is TGTGCCAGCAGTTCACAGGCCCCTGAGCAGTTCTTC. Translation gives CASSSQAPEQFF.

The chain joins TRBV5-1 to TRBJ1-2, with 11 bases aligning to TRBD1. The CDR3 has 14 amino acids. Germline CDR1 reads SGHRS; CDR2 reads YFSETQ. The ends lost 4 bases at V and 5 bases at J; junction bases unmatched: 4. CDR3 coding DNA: TGCGCCAGCAGCGACGGGACAGGGGGATATGGCTACACCTTC. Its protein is CASSDGTGGYGYTF.

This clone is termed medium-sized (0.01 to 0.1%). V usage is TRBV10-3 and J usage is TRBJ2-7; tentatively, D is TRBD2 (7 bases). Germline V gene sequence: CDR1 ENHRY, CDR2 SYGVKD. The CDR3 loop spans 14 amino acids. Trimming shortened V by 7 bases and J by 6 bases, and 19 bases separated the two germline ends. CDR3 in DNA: TGTGCCATCAAAATGGGAGGGGGAACGGGCGAGCAGTACTTC. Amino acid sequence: CAIKMGGGTGEQYF.

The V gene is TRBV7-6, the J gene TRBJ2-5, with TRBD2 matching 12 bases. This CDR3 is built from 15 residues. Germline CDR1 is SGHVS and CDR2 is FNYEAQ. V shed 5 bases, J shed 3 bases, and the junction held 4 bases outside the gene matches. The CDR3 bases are TGTGCCAGCAGCCGCCGACTAGCGGGAGAAGAGACCCAGTACTTC. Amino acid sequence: CASSRRLAGEETQYF.

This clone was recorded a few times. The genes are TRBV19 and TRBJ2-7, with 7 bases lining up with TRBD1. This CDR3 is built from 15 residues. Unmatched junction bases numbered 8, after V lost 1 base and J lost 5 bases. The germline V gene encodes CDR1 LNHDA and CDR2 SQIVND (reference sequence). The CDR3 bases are TGTGCCAGTAGTATAGTACTTAGGGGGCTGGACGAGCAGTACTTC. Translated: CASSIVLRGLDEQYF.

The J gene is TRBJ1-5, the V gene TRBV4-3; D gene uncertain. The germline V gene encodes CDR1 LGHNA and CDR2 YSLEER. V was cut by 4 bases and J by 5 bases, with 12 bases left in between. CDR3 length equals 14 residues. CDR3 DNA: TGCGCCAGCAGCCCATTTAACGTCGATCAGCCCCAGCATTTT. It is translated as CASSPFNVDQPQHF.

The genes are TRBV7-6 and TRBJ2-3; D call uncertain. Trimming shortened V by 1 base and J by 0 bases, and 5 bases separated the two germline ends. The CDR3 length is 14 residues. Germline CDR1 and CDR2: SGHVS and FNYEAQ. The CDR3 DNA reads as TGTGCCAGCAGCTTAGATGCTAGCACAGATACGCAGTATTTT. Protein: CASSLDASTDTQYF.

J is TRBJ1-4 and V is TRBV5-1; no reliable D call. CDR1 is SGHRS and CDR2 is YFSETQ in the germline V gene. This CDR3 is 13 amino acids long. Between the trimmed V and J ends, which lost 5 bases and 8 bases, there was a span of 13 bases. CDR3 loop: CASRPTVEEKLFF. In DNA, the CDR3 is TGCGCCAGCAGACCGACGGTGGAGGAAAAACTGTTTTTT.

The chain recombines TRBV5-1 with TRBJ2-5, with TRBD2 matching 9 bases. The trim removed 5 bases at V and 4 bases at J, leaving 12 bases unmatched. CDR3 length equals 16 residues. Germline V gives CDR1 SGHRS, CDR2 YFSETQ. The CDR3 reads CASRTGLAGEGETQYF. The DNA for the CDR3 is TGCGCCAGCAGGACAGGGTTAGCGGGAGAGGGAGAGACCCAGTACTTC.

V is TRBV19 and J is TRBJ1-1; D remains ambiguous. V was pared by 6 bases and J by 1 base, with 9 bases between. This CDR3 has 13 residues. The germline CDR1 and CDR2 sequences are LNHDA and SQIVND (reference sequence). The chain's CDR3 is CASSKSSNTEAFF. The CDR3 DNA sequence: TGTGCCAGTAGCAAAAGTTCGAACACTGAAGCTTTCTTT. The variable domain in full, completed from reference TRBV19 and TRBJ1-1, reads DGGITQSPKYLFRKEGQNVTLSCEQNLNHDAMYWYRQDPGQGLRLIYYSQIVNDFQKGDIAEGYSVSREKKESFPLTVTSAQKNPTAFYLCASSKSSNTEAFFGQGTRLTVV.

The chain's CDR3 is CASSTGHTINTGELFF. The CDR3 DNA reads as TGTGCCAGCAGCACGGGACATACGATCAACACCGGGGAGCTGTTTTTT. This chain joins TRBV5-4 and TRBJ2-2, with D possibly matching TRBD1 (6 bases). V was shortened by 4 bases and J by 2 bases, with 15 bases between the two germline ends. The V gene's germline CDR1 is SGHNT and CDR2 YYREEE (reference sequence). The CDR3 runs to 16 residues.